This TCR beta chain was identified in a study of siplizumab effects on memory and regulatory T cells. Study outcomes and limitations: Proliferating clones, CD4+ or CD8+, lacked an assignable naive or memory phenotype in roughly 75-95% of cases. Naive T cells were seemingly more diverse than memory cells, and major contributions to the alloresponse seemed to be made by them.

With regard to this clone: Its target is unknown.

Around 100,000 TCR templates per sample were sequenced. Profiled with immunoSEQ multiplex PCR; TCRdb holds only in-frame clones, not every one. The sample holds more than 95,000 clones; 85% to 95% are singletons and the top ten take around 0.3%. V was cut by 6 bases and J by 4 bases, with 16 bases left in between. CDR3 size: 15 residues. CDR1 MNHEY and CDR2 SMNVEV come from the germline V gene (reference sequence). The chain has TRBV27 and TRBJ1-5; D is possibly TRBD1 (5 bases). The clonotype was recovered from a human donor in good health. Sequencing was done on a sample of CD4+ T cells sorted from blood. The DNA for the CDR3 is TGTGCCAGCAGGGAGGGGAAGGTTGGAAATCAGCCCCAGCATTTT. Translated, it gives CASREGKVGNQPQHF.